This record concerns one T cell receptor (beta chain) sequence. The data derive from a study of T-cell memory formation after mild COVID-19. TCRdb independently ran MiXCR on the 5' RACE reads; one entry per CDR3 protein. The table lists 150,000 to 200,000 distinct CDR3 sequences, less than 20% of them singletons, with about 4% in the top ten. Per germline, CDR1 SGHRS and CDR2 YFSETQ. Trimming took 5 bases from V and 1 from J, leaving 8 bases between them. This CDR3 comprises 13 residues. Sample: PBMCs or a T cell subset sorted from them (not recorded which). This TCR derives from a young man who had mild COVID-19 (a few samples of this study predate the infection). Cell type and time point are not known. The chain carries TRBV5-1 and TRBJ2-3; unclear D gene. The CDR3 DNA sequence: TGCGCCAGCAGGGACCCAGGCACAGATACGCAGTATTTT. This encodes CASRDPGTDTQYF.